This T cell receptor beta chain was profiled in a study of blood T cell repertoires in COVID-19. Overall study: Samples of COVID-19 (acute and convalescent) were obtained from the United States, Italy and Spain. T cells, B-cell-depleted T cells, or PBMCs supplied cDNA or gDNA.

The CDR3 runs to 16 residues. After removal of 5 bases from V and 15 bases from J, the junction contained 21 bases not matched to a gene. CDR1 and CDR2 (germline): MDHEN, SYDVKM. Study processing details: By means of reference gene primer amplification, nucleated cell counts were estimated. Generated by immunoSEQ multiplex PCR, the TCRdb table keeps only in-frame clones and is missing some. The V and J calls and clone size are taken from that table; D and trimming were inferred from the DNA. The repertoire holds 390,000 or so clones, with about 90% as singletons. This TCR was recovered from a man aged 18-30 years with active or convalescent COVID-19. Specimen: peripheral blood. The chain combines TRBV28 with TRBJ2-4; 8 nucleotides align to TRBD1. The CDR3: CASSPSNGQGYISGYF. In nucleotides, the CDR3 is TGTGCCAGCAGTCCTTCTAACGGACAGGGATACATATCGGGGTACTTC.